The sequence of this TCR beta chain was determined in a study of blood T cell repertoires in COVID-19. Whole-study context: T cells, B-cell-depleted T cells, or PBMCs supplied cDNA or gDNA.

The germline V gene has CDR1 SGHRS and CDR2 YFSETQ. V shed 3 bases and J shed 4 bases, with 10 bases lying between them. The CDR3 is 13 amino acids. As handled by the study authors: Estimation of nucleated cell counts was performed using reference gene primer amplification. This table comes from immunoSEQ multiplex PCR, and its TCRdb copy is limited to in-frame clones, with some not included. Clone size and the V and J calls come from that table; the DNA yielded D and trimming. The table has 70,000 or so clones, about nine tenths seen once. This clonotype originated in a woman of 80 years or more with active COVID-19. The specimen sequenced was peripheral blood. V gene TRBV5-1 combines with J gene TRBJ1-1; D gene uncertain. The CDR3, as DNA: TGCGCCAGCAGCTCCCTCTCGGGCACTGAAGCTTTCTTT. Residues: CASSSLSGTEAFF.